Listed here are 16 T cell receptor beta chains from one sample, sequenced in a study of response to subunit inactivated influenza vaccine. TCRdb ran MiXCR on the RT-PCR reads and lists one entry per CDR3 protein. The sample lists more than 200,000 distinct CDR3 sequences; 9% to 15% were seen once. The sample in question was non-naive T cells sorted from PBMCs, obtained around two weeks before vaccination. The receptors here all came from a man in his forties or fifties who received an inactivated influenza vaccine.

This chain uses TRBV28 with TRBJ2-7; 8 positions match TRBD1. There are 14 residues in the CDR3. Germline V gene sequence: CDR1 MDHEN, CDR2 SYDVKM. Trimming removed 5 bases from V and 0 bases from J; junction bases left unmatched: 3. This chain's CDR3 is CASSITGGSYEQYF. CDR3 nucleotides: TGTGCCAGCAGTATCACAGGGGGCTCCTACGAGCAGTACTTC.

The rearrangement links TRBV7-2 to TRBJ2-1; D uncertain. The germline gives CDR1 SGHTA, CDR2 FQGNSA. V lost 5 bases, J lost 10 bases, and 9 bases lay in between. CDR3 length: 11 amino acids. CDR3 in DNA: TGTGCCAGCAGCCCCATTCCCGAGCAGTTCTTC. It translates to CASSPIPEQFF.

This clonotype was seen more than once but under ten times. The rearrangement links TRBV4-2 to TRBJ2-5; D remains ambiguous. Germline CDR1 and CDR2: LGHNA and YNFKEQ. Trimming took 0 bases from V and 7 from J, leaving 15 bases between them. This CDR3 comprises 15 residues. CDR3 sequence reads: CASSQDHGPARTQYF. CDR3 DNA: TGTGCCAGCAGCCAAGATCATGGGCCCGCACGGACCCAGTACTTC.

The J gene is TRBJ2-1, the V gene TRBV3-1; 8 bases are a match to TRBD2. Germline V gives CDR1 LGHDT, CDR2 YNNKEL (reference sequence). The CDR3 totals 14 residues. J lost 9 bases, V lost 1 base, and 5 bases had no gene match. Here the CDR3 reads CASSQGVSGTEQFF. In DNA form, the CDR3 reads TGTGCCAGCAGCCAAGGGGTTAGCGGGACTGAGCAGTTCTTC.

The rearrangement links TRBV11-2 to TRBJ2-3; no definite D call. V lost 2 bases to trimming and J lost 0 bases, with 6 bases between them. The CDR3 runs to 14 residues. CDR1 is SGHAT, CDR2 FQNNGV, per germline. The CDR3 DNA follows: TGTGCCAGCAGCTTATACGCAAGCACAGATACGCAGTATTTT. This sequence encodes CASSLYASTDTQYF. The full variable domain, its missing parts supplied by reference TRBV11-2 and TRBJ2-3, is EAGVAQSPRYKIIEKRQSVAFWCNPISGHATLYWYQQILGQGPKLLIQFQNNGVVDDSQLPKDRFSAERLKGVDSTLKIQPAKLEDSAVYLCASSLYASTDTQYFGPGTRLTVL.

This clonotype was recorded at least ten times. This rearrangement joins TRBV24-1 to TRBJ2-1, with D possibly matching TRBD2 (6 bases). CDR1 is KGHDR, CDR2 SFDVKD, per germline. The CDR3 contains 15 residues. V was shortened by 4 bases and J by 7 bases, with 16 bases between the two germline ends. CDR3: CATSEVGSGGNEQFF. The CDR3, as DNA: TGTGCCACCAGTGAGGTCGGGTCCGGAGGGAATGAGCAGTTCTTC.

This clonotype was observed a few times. CDR3 DNA sequence: TGCAGTGCCGTACAGGGTGGTTGGTATGGCTACACCTTC. Its protein product is CSAVQGGWYGYTF. The J gene is TRBJ1-2, the V gene TRBV20-1; the D gene is possibly TRBD1 (6 bases). V lost 6 bases and J 5 bases, leaving 16 bases between the germline ends. The CDR3 is 13 residues long. Germline CDR1 and CDR2: DFQATT and SNEGSKA (reference sequence).

This clonotype has more than one count but fewer than ten. J is TRBJ2-1 and V is TRBV3-1, with D maybe TRBD2 (7 bases). Per germline, CDR1 LGHDT and CDR2 YNNKEL (reference sequence). Trimming left V 7 bases short and J 10 bases short, with 20 bases between. This CDR3 is built from 14 residues. CDR3 coding DNA: TGTGCCAGCATTATGGGGGGGGCCTCAGGAGAGCAGTTCTTC. Protein sequence: CASIMGGASGEQFF.

This clonotype was observed a handful of times. The rearrangement joins TRBV6-5 to TRBJ2-1; 8 nucleotides match TRBD2. V shed 2 bases and J 9 bases; nucleotides not matched to a gene: 6. Germline CDR1 is MNHEY and CDR2 is SVGAGI. This CDR3 has 14 residues. CDR3 nucleotides: TGTGCCAGCAGTTACGGCGGGGGGTTAAGTGAGCAGTTCTTC. It encodes CASSYGGGLSEQFF.

This chain connects TRBV5-1 to TRBJ2-3; no reliable D call. CDR1 is SGHRS, CDR2 YFSETQ, per germline. The CDR3 spans 11 residues. V was shortened by 7 bases and J by 6 bases, with 9 bases between the two germline ends. The CDR3 DNA follows: TGCGCCAGCTTGGCAGGTGATACGCAGTATTTT. This codes for CASLAGDTQYF.

This clonotype came up a few times. The chain recombines TRBV30 with TRBJ1-4, with TRBD1 matching over 7 bases. J gave up 4 bases and V 2 bases, and 7 bases lay outside the gene matches. CDR1 is GTSNPN and CDR2 is SVGIG in the germline V gene (reference sequence). The CDR3 consists of 15 residues. The CDR3 bases are TGTGCCTGGAGTCCACTGGGACAGAATAATGAAAAACTGTTTTTT. It translates to CAWSPLGQNNEKLFF.

This clonotype was seen repeatedly, ten times or more. The V and J genes are TRBV10-3 and TRBJ2-3; unclear D gene. CDR1 and CDR2 (germline): ENHRY, SYGVKD. V lost 0 bases to trimming and J lost 4 bases, with 14 bases between them. CDR3 length: 16 residues. CDR3 sequence reads: CAISESLLPGADTQYF. The CDR3, as DNA: TGTGCCATCAGTGAGTCCTTACTCCCAGGCGCAGATACGCAGTATTTT.

This clonotype came up a few times. CDR3 nucleotides: TGTGCCAGCAGCCCCCCAACCCGGGTCAATGAGCAGTTCTTC. Amino acid sequence: CASSPPTRVNEQFF. This chain uses TRBV9 with TRBJ2-1; D call uncertain. The CDR3 extends over 14 amino acids. Trimming removed 4 bases from V and 6 bases from J, with 14 bases in between. Germline V CDR1 and CDR2: SGDLS, YYNGEE.

This chain links TRBV7-9 with TRBJ1-5, with 9 bases aligning to TRBD1. The CDR3 contains 16 residues. After removal of 4 bases from V and 3 bases from J, the junction contained 7 bases not matched to a gene. The germline V gene has CDR1 SEHNR and CDR2 FQNEAQ (reference sequence). The CDR3 reads CASSSSGQGSNQPQHF. The CDR3 bases are TGTGCCAGCAGCTCCTCGGGACAGGGTTCCAATCAGCCCCAGCATTTT.

Ten or more counts support this clonotype. The J gene is TRBJ2-5, the V gene TRBV20-1, with 9 bases that match TRBD1. The V segment lost 6 bases and the J segment 1 base; nucleotides outside the gene matches: 9. Germline values: CDR1 DFQATT, CDR2 SNEGSKA (reference sequence). There are 15 residues in the CDR3. The CDR3 here is CSARPPTGGQETQYF. The CDR3 DNA reads as TGCAGTGCCAGACCCCCGACAGGGGGCCAAGAGACCCAGTACTTC.

On this clonotype itself: Possible read error: a much larger clone is one base away. The chain recombines TRBV6-5 with TRBJ1-2; TRBD1 agrees at 10 bases. CDR1 MNHEY and CDR2 SVGAGI come from the germline V gene. The CDR3 covers 12 residues. The CDR3 DNA is TGTCCCAGCAGGACAGGGGGCTATGGCTACACCTTC. Its protein is CPSRTGGYGYTF.